The 10 T cell receptor beta chains in this list originate from one sample, sequenced in a study of identical twins. In TCRdb, the 5' RACE reads were re-called with MiXCR into one record per CDR3 protein. This table has roughly 1.6 million distinct CDR3 sequences, around a third appearing once. Sequenced: cord blood. The receptor source for this set is a newborn girl in good health.

Many counts were recorded for this clonotype. The rearrangement joins TRBV10-3 to TRBJ1-2, with D maybe TRBD1 (6 bases). This CDR3 is 14 amino acids long. The V end lost 4 bases, the J end lost 10 bases, and 19 bases lay between the germline ends. In germline, CDR1 is ENHRY, CDR2 SYGVKD. The CDR3 here is CAISAEGQPSLYTF. CDR3 sequence (DNA): TGTGCCATCAGTGCGGAGGGACAACCTTCTCTCTACACCTTC.

This clonotype was counted a single time. The CDR3 loop is CASSSRPGTNTLNDEQFF. The CDR3 DNA sequence: TGTGCCAGCAGTTCTCGGCCGGGGACGAATACCCTTAACGATGAGCAGTTCTTC. The chain employs TRBV12-3 or TRBV12-4 and TRBJ2-1; D is tentatively TRBD1 or TRBD2 (5 bases each). The CDR3 is made up of 18 amino acids. The V end lost 4 bases, the J end lost 8 bases, and 27 bases lay between the germline ends.

This clonotype was seen a few times. The chain uses TRBV10-3 and TRBJ2-1; unclear D gene. The ends were cut back, 0 bases at V and 0 bases at J, with 6 bases in the middle. The CDR3 consists of 15 residues. The germline V gene encodes CDR1 ENHRY and CDR2 SYGVKD. CDR3 coding DNA: TGTGCCATCAGTGAGTCACAGCTCTCCTACAATGAGCAGTTCTTC. It encodes CAISESQLSYNEQFF.

The chain is built from TRBV10-3 and TRBJ1-5; D unresolved. CDR3 length equals 18 residues. CDR1 is ENHRY and CDR2 is SYGVKD in the germline V gene. V shed 1 base and J shed 0 bases, with 16 bases lying between them. The DNA of the CDR3 is TGTGCCATCAGTGAGTGGGAGGGTCCCCAAGATAGCAATCAGCCCCAGCATTTT. Translating it yields CAISEWEGPQDSNQPQHF.

The genes are TRBV27 and TRBJ2-7; D not certain. The germline gives CDR1 MNHEY, CDR2 SMNVEV (reference sequence). The V end was cut by 2 bases, the J end by 2 bases, with 10 bases between. This CDR3 has 14 amino acids. DNA of the CDR3: TGTGCCAGCAGTTTAAATGGCAGCCCCTACGAGCAGTACTTC. Amino acids: CASSLNGSPYEQYF.

Note on this clonotype: A single base separates this from a much larger clone, so it may be a read error. This chain links TRBV10-3 with TRBJ1-4; D remains unclear. The CDR3 is 14 amino acids. The V gene's germline CDR1 is ENHRY and CDR2 SYGVKD. The CDR3 DNA reads TGTGCCATCAGTGACGCAGCAACTAATGAAAGACTGTTTTTT. As protein: CAISDAATNERLFF.

This clonotype was seen a few times. V is TRBV21-1 and J is TRBJ2-1. TRBV21-1 is a listed pseudogene. The CDR3 spans 15 residues. The CDR3, as DNA: TGTGCCAGCAGCAAAGGGGGGACCCCCTACAATGAGCAGTTCTTC. Protein product: CASSKGGTPYNEQFF.

This clonotype has only a few counts. V gene TRBV15 combines with J gene TRBJ2-3, with D perhaps assigned TRBD1 or TRBD2 (5 bases each). CDR3 length: 15 residues. Trimming left V 5 bases short and J 2 bases short, with 14 bases between. Germline V lookup: CDR1 LNHNV, CDR2 YYDKDF (reference sequence). The DNA of the CDR3 is TGTGCCACCAGCGTACCCGGGGCCCTCACAGATACGCAGTATTTT. It yields the protein CATSVPGALTDTQYF.

In this sample, this clonotype turned up once. The chain couples TRBV10-3 to TRBJ2-3, with 13 bases fitting TRBD2. The ends lost 2 bases at V and 3 bases at J; junction bases unmatched: 8. CDR1 is ENHRY and CDR2 is SYGVKD in the germline V gene. The CDR3 consists of 18 residues. Here the CDR3 reads CAISEPLRTSGGTDTQYF. CDR3 DNA sequence: TGTGCCATCAGTGAGCCACTTAGGACTAGCGGGGGTACAGATACGCAGTATTTT.

This clonotype was detected a few times. This chain connects TRBV12-3 or TRBV12-4 to TRBJ2-7; TRBD1 is a possible D gene (5 bases). CDR3 length: 14 residues. The germline V and J ends were trimmed by 1 base and 2 bases, with 9 bases remaining between them. CDR3 sequence (DNA): TGTGCCAGCAGTTTAGTGCCGGACACCTACGAGCAGTACTTC. This translates into CASSLVPDTYEQYF.